The 19 T cell receptor beta chains below come from one sample, sequenced in a study of cytotoxic CD8 clonotypes in ibrutinib-treated CLL (dated by TCRdb to the early 2020s). Explained via the paper, the time point label denotes: roughly 2 years on ibrutinib. The method behind the library was the immunoSEQ multiplex PCR assay. TCRdb's version of the immuneACCESS table is confined to in-frame rearrangements and falls short of the full clone set. An unresolved V gene accounts for under half of the shortfall where checked; the remainder is of unknown origin. For this sample there are about 29,000 clones; over 75% appear just once. Of the sample, about 7.6% is held by the ten largest clones. Sample: PBMCs, taken after 24 months of ibrutinib treatment. The source is a human donor with chronic lymphocytic leukemia.

In regard to this clone: This sample includes further DNA sequences coding for the same CDR3. J is TRBJ2-7 and V is TRBV28, with D perhaps TRBD2 (6 bases). V gave up 8 bases and J gave up 2 bases, with 31 bases separating them. The CDR3 totals 19 residues. Germline lookup yields CDR1 MDHEN and CDR2 SYDVKM. The CDR3 DNA follows: TGTGCCAGCGGACTAACCTGGGTGACGGGGACCCCGACAACCTACGAGCAGTACTTC. This sequence encodes CASGLTWVTGTPTTYEQYF.

The V call is TRBV19, the J call TRBJ1-2; D not certain. The germline V gene encodes CDR1 LNHDA and CDR2 SQIVND (reference sequence). Trimming took 0 bases from V and 8 from J, leaving 10 bases between them. The CDR3 spans 13 residues. CDR3 loop: CASSIEAGRGYTF. CDR3 sequence (DNA): TGTGCCAGTAGTATAGAGGCGGGCCGGGGCTACACCTTC.

The V and J genes are TRBV6-4 and TRBJ2-7, with TRBD1 identical over 7 bases. CDR3 length: 16 amino acids. V was pared by 5 bases and J by 2 bases, with 12 bases of the junction left unmatched. Germline CDR1 is MRHNA and CDR2 is SNTAGT. This CDR3 is CASSKVQTGHAYEQYF. CDR3 DNA: TGTGCCAGCAGTAAGGTCCAGACAGGGCATGCCTACGAGCAGTACTTC.

The chain employs TRBV6-5 and TRBJ2-4, with TRBD2 as a possible D gene (6 bases). This CDR3 comprises 14 residues. The V end was cut by 0 bases, the J end by 8 bases, with 11 bases between. From germline, CDR1 is MNHEY and CDR2 SVGAGI. The CDR3: CASSYSYGGDIQYF. The CDR3 bases are TGTGCCAGCAGTTACTCATACGGGGGTGACATTCAGTACTTC.

The chain joins TRBV19 to TRBJ1-6; D uncertain. The CDR3 contains 12 residues. CDR1 is LNHDA and CDR2 is SQIVND in the germline V gene (reference sequence). The V end was cut by 8 bases, the J end by 9 bases, with 11 bases between. CDR3 protein: CASDAPGSPLHF. CDR3 in DNA: TGTGCCAGTGACGCCCCAGGTTCACCCCTCCACTTT.

The chain links TRBV18 to TRBJ2-1; the D is unclear. The CDR3 totals 17 residues. CDR1 and CDR2 (germline): KGHSH, LQKENI. V lost 0 bases to trimming and J lost 1 base, with 13 bases between them. The CDR3 loop reads CASSPPSRSLSYNEQFF. In DNA form, the CDR3 reads TGTGCCAGCTCACCACCCAGCAGGTCGTTATCCTACAATGAGCAGTTCTTC.

This clone has only a few counts. J is TRBJ1-3 and V is TRBV7-9; TRBD1 agrees at 7 bases. The CDR3 loop spans 15 amino acids. CDR1 and CDR2 from the germline V gene are SEHNR and FQNEAQ (reference sequence). The V and J ends lost 5 bases and 4 bases, in that order; junction bases with no gene match: 8. For the CDR3, the DNA is TGTGCCAGCAGCGATACAGGGGCGAACGGAAACACCATATATTTT. Its protein is CASSDTGANGNTIYF.

The chain couples TRBV7-9 to TRBJ2-5, with D possibly being TRBD1 (6 bases). Trimming removed 0 bases from V and 1 base from J, with 9 bases in between. Germline V lookup: CDR1 SEHNR, CDR2 FQNEAQ (reference sequence). The CDR3 runs to 15 residues. The CDR3 region has the DNA TGTGCCAGCAGCTTAGCCAGGGGCCCCCAAGAGACCCAGTACTTC. Translated, it gives CASSLARGPQETQYF.

The chain recombines TRBV7-9 with TRBJ2-1, with D possibly being TRBD2 (7 bases). The CDR3 is made up of 18 amino acids. The germline gives CDR1 SEHNR, CDR2 FQNEAQ (reference sequence). V was shortened by 2 bases and J by 4 bases, with 21 bases between the two germline ends. The CDR3 reads CASSLRGAVLAGYNEQFF. CDR3 in DNA: TGTGCCAGCAGCTTACGGGGGGCGGTCTTGGCCGGATACAATGAGCAGTTCTTC.

This sequence joins TRBV6-5 and TRBJ2-5, with D uncertain. The germline CDR1 and CDR2 sequences are MNHEY and SVGAGI. The CDR3 totals 16 residues. The V and J ends lost 0 bases and 2 bases respectively, with 13 bases between them. CDR3 sequence: CASSYSTRPQQETQYF. The CDR3 bases are TGTGCCAGCAGTTACTCGACCCGACCGCAACAAGAGACCCAGTACTTC.

The genes are TRBV11-2 and TRBJ2-7, with TRBD1 identical over 9 bases. CDR1 and CDR2 (germline): SGHAT, FQNNGV. V shed 1 base and J 6 bases; nucleotides not matched to a gene: 7. There are 15 residues in the CDR3. This CDR3 is CASSLGGTGMGEQYF. In nucleotides, the CDR3 is TGTGCCAGCAGCTTAGGTGGGACAGGGATGGGCGAGCAGTACTTC.

The chain joins TRBV6-5 to TRBJ2-1, with no clear D. The CDR3 has 11 residues. V was cut by 4 bases and J by 5 bases, with 3 bases left in between. Germline CDR1 reads MNHEY; CDR2 reads SVGAGI. The CDR3 coding sequence is TGTGCCAGCAGTTCCAACAATGAGCAGTTCTTC. This translates into CASSSNNEQFF.

This clone came up a few times. V usage is TRBV5-8 and J usage is TRBJ2-5, with a possible D match to TRBD2 (5 bases). Germline V CDR1 and CDR2: SGHTS, YDEGEE. The CDR3 has 13 residues. The V gene lost 4 bases and the J gene lost 1 base, with 8 bases spanning the gap. CDR3 in DNA: TGTGCCAGCAGCGCCGGGATCCAAGAGACCCAGTACTTC. This translates into CASSAGIQETQYF.

The V gene is TRBV19, the J gene TRBJ1-4; D unresolved. The CDR3 consists of 13 residues. Germline V CDR1 and CDR2: LNHDA, SQIVND (reference sequence). The V and J ends lost 2 bases and 3 bases respectively, with 4 bases between them. The CDR3 bases are TGTGCCAGTAGTATACCTCCTAATGAAAAACTGTTTTTT. Protein: CASSIPPNEKLFF. The variable domain in full, with the rest retrieved from reference TRBV19 and TRBJ1-4, is DGGITQSPKYLFRKEGQNVTLSCEQNLNHDAMYWYRQDPGQGLRLIYYSQIVNDFQKGDIAEGYSVSREKKESFPLTVTSAQKNPTAFYLCASSIPPNEKLFFGSGTQLSVL.

The chain combines TRBV7-9 with TRBJ1-4; D is ambiguous. The CDR3 contains 13 residues. V lost 7 bases to trimming and J lost 4 bases, with 10 bases between them. In germline, CDR1 is SEHNR, CDR2 FQNEAQ (reference sequence). The CDR3 DNA reads TGTGCCAGCACCAAGGTGAATAATGAAAAACTGTTTTTT. Translated: CASTKVNNEKLFF.

The V call is TRBV6-4, the J call TRBJ2-1; 8 positions agree with TRBD2. CDR3 length equals 15 residues. Per the germline V gene, CDR1 is MRHNA and CDR2 is SNTAGT. With V trimmed by 0 bases and J by 4 bases, 2 bases remained unmatched. The CDR3 DNA sequence: TGTGCCAGCAGTGACTCTCCGGGGGGGTACAATGAGCAGTTCTTC. It codes for CASSDSPGGYNEQFF.

This clone was counted once. J is TRBJ1-5 and V is TRBV4-2; D unresolved. CDR1 LGHNA and CDR2 YNFKEQ come from the germline V gene. This CDR3 has 15 residues. V lost 4 bases and J 5 bases, leaving 15 bases between the germline ends. The CDR3 nucleotides are TGTGCCAGCAGCCCCCGGGGTTCCGGAGATCAGCCCCAGCATTTT. This translates into CASSPRGSGDQPQHF.

V and J are TRBV29-1 and TRBJ2-5; D is possibly TRBD1 or TRBD2 (5 bases each). The CDR3 contains 14 residues. Trimming took off 3 bases at V and 9 bases at J, with 20 bases between the two ends. Per the germline V gene, CDR1 is SQVTM and CDR2 is ANQGSEA. The CDR3 region is CSVERGVPGGPQYF. CDR3 coding DNA: TGCAGCGTTGAGCGAGGGGTCCCTGGGGGTCCCCAGTACTTC.

This chain uses TRBV4-2 with TRBJ1-2, with 8 bases fitting TRBD1. The CDR3 is 13 amino acids. Looked up from germline, CDR1 is LGHNA and CDR2 is YNFKEQ. With 6 bases clipped from V and 4 bases from J, the junction kept 4 bases outside the gene matches. The CDR3 sequence is CASSLTGGYGYTF. Here the CDR3 DNA reads TGTGCCAGCAGTTTAACAGGGGGCTATGGCTACACCTTC.